This TCR beta chain was recovered during a study of tumor-infiltrating lymphocytes in primary liver carcinoma. Study at large: Patients, male and female, were 30 to 69 years old.

On this clonotype itself: Antigen specificity is unknown.

The source of the blood RNA was unsorted whole blood, and germline DNA was extracted as well. Trimming pared 1 base from V and 2 bases from J, leaving 4 bases between. The CDR3 consists of 12 residues. CDR1 and CDR2 (germline): GTSNPN, SVGIG (reference sequence). General study points: Lower overlap was observed for tumor-adjacent and tumor-blood pairs relative to tumor region pairs.

Total RNA (approximately 500 ng) served as template for TCR beta cDNA synthesis primed by a constant-region primer. Slightly modified ARM-PCR with three nested multiplex PCR rounds yielded TCR beta libraries. Rounds one and two of PCR, each of approximately 11 cycles, were primed with TRBV1-TRBV30 forward primers and a C-beta reverse primer. Via MiXCR, TCRdb re-called the multiplex PCR reads, giving one row per CDR3 protein. The data hold approximately 210,000 distinct CDR3 sequences, with less than 70% observed a single time. Material for sequencing was peripheral blood. The chain combines TRBV30 with TRBJ2-3; D remains unclear. The receptor's source is a woman aged 60-70 years with primary liver carcinoma and hepatitis B virus infection. CDR3 loop: CAWSGYTDTQYF. The DNA of the CDR3 is TGTGCCTGGAGTGGATACACAGATACGCAGTATTTT.